This T cell receptor beta chain was found in a study of T cells after yellow fever vaccination. With 0 bases removed from V and 3 bases from J, the gap between germline ends came to 9 bases. Germline CDR1 is GTSNPN and CDR2 is SVGIG (reference sequence). This CDR3 is built from 14 residues. Overall study results and limits: A limited proportion of clonotypes was detected within both the CD4 and CD8 compartments.

In TCRdb, the 5' RACE reads were re-called with MiXCR into one record per CDR3 protein. The sample yields tens of thousands of distinct CDR3 sequences, around 6.5% seen once. This clonotype showed up just a few times. The antigen is undetermined. Sequenced here: CD8+ T cells sorted from PBMCs, sampled about 5 days after the first yellow fever vaccination. The TCR comes from a man aged 18 to 29 who received the YFV17D yellow fever vaccine. V and J are TRBV30 and TRBJ2-1; D unclear. The CDR3 DNA is TGTGCCTGGAGTGTAGAGTCGAACTACAATGAGCAGTTCTTC. The encoded protein is CAWSVESNYNEQFF.